This is a list of T cell receptor beta chains from one sample in a study of blood T cell repertoires in COVID-19. The data were produced by immunoSEQ multiplex PCR, yet TCRdb's version contains in-frame clones alone and is incomplete. The sample consists of more than 200,000 clones, approximately 88% of them appearing once. Sequencing used PBMCs or T cells enriched from blood (not recorded which). The receptors derive from a woman in her 30s who had been exposed to COVID-19. CDR3s include the opening cysteine and the closing phenylalanine or tryptophan. Fields, in order: V gene, D gene, clone size, J gene, CDR3 DNA, CDR3 protein. D genes are given only for firm matches. Size tells how often a clone was seen (once, few, many) or the class of an expanded clone, and some rows leave it out.

>TRBV5-5|NA|once|TRBJ1-1
TGTGCCAGCAGCTTAGGGGAGGGGAACACTGAAGCTTTCTTT
CASSLGEGNTEAFF
>TRBV6-5|NA|once|TRBJ1-1
TGTGCCAGCAGGAGATACACTGAAGCTTTCTTT
CASRRYTEAFF
>TRBV20-1|NA|NA|TRBJ2-2
TGCAGTGCTAGTCGAGCTGGCACCGGGGAGCTGTTTTTT
CSASRAGTGELFF
>TRBV7-9|NA|NA|TRBJ2-2
TGTGCCAGCAGACACCGTTCTGGGACATCGAACACCGGGGAGCTGTTTTTT
CASRHRSGTSNTGELFF
>TRBV7-2|TRBD1|NA|TRBJ1-1
TGTGCCAGCAGCTTAGACCCAGGGGGGATGAACACTGAAGCTTTCTTT
CASSLDPGGMNTEAFF
>TRBV6-1|TRBD2|NA|TRBJ2-5
TGTGCCAGCAGTGACGGTGCGGGGGGACAAGAGACCCAGTACTTC
CASSDGAGGQETQYF
>TRBV27|TRBD2|NA|TRBJ2-4
TGTGCCAGCAGTTCTAGCGGGAGGGCCGCGTGGGCCAAAAACATTCAGTACTTC
CASSSSGRAAWAKNIQYF
>TRBV2|NA|NA|TRBJ2-7
TGTGCCAGCAGTGAACAGGGGAGCTCCTACGAGCAGTACTTC
CASSEQGSSYEQYF
>TRBV15|TRBD1|once|TRBJ2-6
TGTGCCACCAGCAGAGGCCGTGGGACAGTCGGTGGGGCCAACGTCCTGACTTTC
CATSRGRGTVGGANVLTF
>TRBV3-1/TRBV3-2|NA|NA|TRBJ1-1
TGTGCCAGCAGCCGTGGGGCACGTACTGAAGCTTTCTTT
CASSRGARTEAFF
>TRBV6-2/TRBV6-3|TRBD2|NA|TRBJ2-1
TGTGCCAGCAGTTACTCTAGCGGGAGGGCCATGAATGAGCAGTTCTTC
CASSYSSGRAMNEQFF
>TRBV30|TRBD2|NA|TRBJ2-5
TGTGCCTGTGGGCCGGGGGGGTCCCAAGAGACCCAGTACTTC
CACGPGGSQETQYF
>TRBV5-4|TRBD1|NA|TRBJ2-1
TGTGCCAGCAGCTTTGACAGGGTGTCAAGGCCCTACAATGAGCAGTTCTTC
CASSFDRVSRPYNEQFF
>TRBV6-1|NA|NA|TRBJ1-2
TGTGCCAGCAGTGAAGCGCTCGCCCCTATGAGCTACACCTTC
CASSEALAPMSYTF
>TRBV6-5|NA|once|TRBJ1-2
TGTGCCAGCATTTCACAGCTATATGGCTACACCTTC
CASISQLYGYTF
>TRBV27|NA|NA|TRBJ2-7
TGTGCCAGCAGCTTATCTTGGCATAACTACGAGCAGTACTTC
CASSLSWHNYEQYF
>TRBV18|NA|NA|TRBJ1-3
TGTGCCAGCTCACCATTACGGACAGATGGAAACACCATATATTTT
CASSPLRTDGNTIYF
>TRBV30|NA|NA|TRBJ2-5
TGTGCCTGGAGTGTGGGGGGGACAACACGCCAAGAGACCCAGTACTTC
CAWSVGGTTRQETQYF
>TRBV11-1|NA|NA|TRBJ1-6
TGTGCCAGCAGCAAAGACATTCGGGGTTCACCCCTCCACTTT
CASSKDIRGSPLHF
>TRBV19|NA|NA|TRBJ1-3
TGTGCCACGGGCCCCGGGCCCCAGCGGAACACCATATATTTT
CATGPGPQRNTIYF
>TRBV30|NA|NA|TRBJ1-4
TGTGCCTGGACAGCAACTAATGAAAAACTGTTTTTT
CAWTATNEKLFF
>TRBV19|TRBD2|NA|TRBJ2-3
TGTGCCAGTAGTCCCGGGGGGGCAGATACGCAGTATTTT
CASSPGGADTQYF
>TRBV29-1|TRBD2|NA|TRBJ2-7
TGCAGCGTTGCCGGTTTAGCGGGAGTGAGTTACGAGCAGTACTTC
CSVAGLAGVSYEQYF
>TRBV5-1|NA|NA|TRBJ2-4
TGCGCCAGCAGCCCCGGACTCCTCTTAGCCAAAAACATTCAGTACTTC
CASSPGLLLAKNIQYF
>TRBV10-2|TRBD1|NA|TRBJ2-7
TGCGCCAGCATCTCCCTCCGGGACAGGGGATCCGAGCAGTACTTC
CASISLRDRGSEQYF
>TRBV9|NA|NA|TRBJ1-1
TGTGCCAGCAGCGTAGTATCGGTGAACACTGAAGCTTTCTTT
CASSVVSVNTEAFF